This T cell receptor (beta chain) is drawn from a study of CD8+ T cells in alopecia areata. Background on the study: In an open-label trial, patients got 5 to 10 mg tofacitinib twice daily.

Details on this clone: Its specificity is unknown.

Points from the study as a whole: Scalp sequencing captures resident alphabeta T cells of normal skin too. Many expanded lesional clones persisted during tofacitinib (in both scalp and blood).

Extraction and reverse transcription of RNA yielded cDNA as the sequencing template. Libraries were prepared by immunoSEQ multiplex PCR; TCRdb keeps only in-frame clonotypes and omits some of them. The table records 85,000 to 110,000 clones, approximately 84% of them present only once. This sample's treatment: oral pan-JAK inhibitor, 5-10 mg twice daily. Collected material from alopecia areata patients comprised lesional scalp punch biopsies and peripheral blood. This CDR3 has 14 residues. V was trimmed by 4 bases and J by 4 bases, leaving 13 bases between them. The germline V gene has CDR1 MNHEY and CDR2 SVGAGI.

This clonotype was obtained from a human donor with alopecia areata. The specimen was CD8+ T cells sorted from blood, collected at week 34, from a patient treated with tofacitinib. The rearrangement joins TRBV6-5 to TRBJ1-2; D unresolved. In DNA form, the CDR3 reads TGTGCCAGCAGTTTCACCGGACGCAGCTATGGCTACACCTTC. It specifies CASSFTGRSYGYTF.